This is a list of T cell receptor beta chains from one sample in a study of CD8 T cells in ankylosing spondylitis. One entry per CDR3 protein results from TCRdb running MiXCR on the 5' RACE reads. The table records fewer than 250,000 distinct CDR3 sequences, roughly 32% of them present only once. The source material was blood, either unsorted or a sorted T cell fraction (not recorded which). The receptor source for this set is a male donor with ankylosing spondylitis or in good health (not recorded which). The CDR3 runs from the conserved cysteine through the conserved F or W. A D gene is named only where the DNA matches it firmly. For some rows the clone size is stated as once, few or many, or as a class when expanded; others skip it.

DNA: TGTGCCACCAGTGAGAGAGATACGCAGTATTTT
CDR3: CATSERDTQYF
size: .
J: TRBJ2-3
V: TRBV24-1
D: .

DNA: TGCAGCGCCTATCCGGCAGGGAAGGAGAACACTGAAGCTTTCTTT
CDR3: CSAYPAGKENTEAFF
size: many
J: TRBJ1-1
V: TRBV29-1
D: .

DNA: TGCGCCAGCAGCCCAGACAGGGTTCCACTCTACGAGCAGTACTTC
CDR3: CASSPDRVPLYEQYF
size: .
J: TRBJ2-7
V: TRBV4-1
D: TRBD1

DNA: TGTGCCACCAGCCTACTGAGGGACAGCCAGTACTTC
CDR3: CATSLLRDSQYF
size: .
J: TRBJ2-4
V: TRBV15
D: TRBD1

DNA: TGTGCCAGCAGCTCCCAAGAGGGAGTAGGGACTGAAGCTTTCTTT
CDR3: CASSSQEGVGTEAFF
size: few
J: TRBJ1-1
V: TRBV7-9
D: .

DNA: TGTGCCACGCCAGCGGGACACGAAGCCACAGATACGCAGTATTTT
CDR3: CATPAGHEATDTQYF
size: .
J: TRBJ2-3
V: TRBV10-3
D: .

DNA: TGTGCCAGCAGCGTGGACAGAAGGTACAATGAGCAGTTCTTC
CDR3: CASSVDRRYNEQFF
size: .
J: TRBJ2-1
V: TRBV7-9
D: .

DNA: TGCAGCGTTGGGGACAGTAAGCAGTACTTC
CDR3: CSVGDSKQYF
size: .
J: TRBJ2-7
V: TRBV29-1
D: TRBD1

DNA: TGTGCCACCAGCAGCACTAGCGGGGGGTTGCGCACAGATACGCAGTATTTT
CDR3: CATSSTSGGLRTDTQYF
size: .
J: TRBJ2-3
V: TRBV15
D: TRBD2

DNA: TGTGCCAGCAGTGCCGGGGGTGAGACCCAGTACTTC
CDR3: CASSAGGETQYF
size: .
J: TRBJ2-5
V: TRBV25-1
D: .

DNA: TGCAGCGTTGTGAGCGGGGTCACCGGGGAGCTGTTTTTT
CDR3: CSVVSGVTGELFF
size: .
J: TRBJ2-2
V: TRBV29-1
D: TRBD2

DNA: TGCAGCGTTGAAGTGCAGGGGGCCGCCGACGAGCAGTACTTC
CDR3: CSVEVQGAADEQYF
size: .
J: TRBJ2-7
V: TRBV29-1
D: TRBD1

DNA: TGTGCCAGCAGTTTAAAGGGGGGGGTCTCCTACGAGCAGTACTTC
CDR3: CASSLKGGVSYEQYF
size: .
J: TRBJ2-7
V: TRBV27
D: .

DNA: TGTGCCAGCAGTTACTCGGCACCCCGAAGCACAGATACGCAGTATTTT
CDR3: CASSYSAPRSTDTQYF
size: .
J: TRBJ2-3
V: TRBV6-5
D: .

DNA: TGTGCCAGCAGCCCCGGGGGGCCCCGTGGTGATGAGCAGTTCTTC
CDR3: CASSPGGPRGDEQFF
size: .
J: TRBJ2-1
V: TRBV4-2
D: .

DNA: TGTGCCAGCAGTCCCCCCGGGGACTCATTGGGCACAGATACGCAGTATTTT
CDR3: CASSPPGDSLGTDTQYF
size: .
J: TRBJ2-3
V: TRBV28
D: .

DNA: TGTGCCAGCAGCACCCGAGATAGCCTGAACACCGGGGAGCTGTTTTTT
CDR3: CASSTRDSLNTGELFF
size: .
J: TRBJ2-2
V: TRBV21-1
D: .

DNA: TGTGCCAGCAGTTCCCGACAGGGGCGAAGGGAGCAGTTCTTC
CDR3: CASSSRQGRREQFF
size: .
J: TRBJ2-1
V: TRBV12-3/TRBV12-4
D: TRBD1

DNA: TGTGCCAGCAGTCCGCTGACCGATAGCTCCTACAATGAGCAGTTCTTC
CDR3: CASSPLTDSSYNEQFF
size: .
J: TRBJ2-1
V: TRBV27
D: .

DNA: TGTGCCAGTGCAGGGACACACCAGACCGGGGAGCTGTTTTTT
CDR3: CASAGTHQTGELFF
size: .
J: TRBJ2-2
V: TRBV12-3/TRBV12-4
D: .

DNA: TGCAGTGCTAGGAAGAGTCCCGGGACAGGGATTGCGCAGTATTTT
CDR3: CSARKSPGTGIAQYF
size: .
J: TRBJ2-3
V: TRBV20-1
D: TRBD1

DNA: TGCAGTGCTAGAGAGAGCGGGGGGGCCGGGAAGACCCAGTACTTC
CDR3: CSARESGGAGKTQYF
size: few
J: TRBJ2-5
V: TRBV20-1
D: TRBD2

DNA: TGTGCCAGCAGCTCTCGTGAGGGGGAGAACGAGCAGTACTTC
CDR3: CASSSREGENEQYF
size: few
J: TRBJ2-7
V: TRBV7-9
D: .

DNA: TGTGCCAGCAGCGTAGGGCAGGGGGAAGCTTTCTTT
CDR3: CASSVGQGEAFF
size: .
J: TRBJ1-1
V: TRBV9
D: .

DNA: TGCGCCAGCTCCAGCGGGGGTCGATCCTACGAGCAGTACTTC
CDR3: CASSSGGRSYEQYF
size: .
J: TRBJ2-7
V: TRBV5-1
D: TRBD2

DNA: TGTGCCAGCAGTGGTGGCAGCCCCAGCTCCTACGAGCAGTACTTC
CDR3: CASSGGSPSSYEQYF
size: few
J: TRBJ2-7
V: TRBV2
D: .

DNA: TGCAGCGTGAACACAGGGGAATCCTACGAGCAGTACTTC
CDR3: CSVNTGESYEQYF
size: few
J: TRBJ2-7
V: TRBV29-1
D: TRBD1

DNA: TGCAGTGCTTCGACTAGCGGGGGTTACACAGATACGCAGTATTTT
CDR3: CSASTSGGYTDTQYF
size: once
J: TRBJ2-3
V: TRBV20-1
D: TRBD2

DNA: TGCGCCAGCAGCTCAAAAGGGGGCGAGCAGTACTTC
CDR3: CASSSKGGEQYF
size: .
J: TRBJ2-7
V: TRBV5-1
D: .

DNA: TGCGCCAGCAGCCAAGGCCCCGAATCCGTTGAGGACCGGGGACGGTATGGCTACACCTTC
CDR3: CASSQGPESVEDRGRYGYTF
size: few
J: TRBJ1-2
V: TRBV4-1
D: .

DNA: TGCAGTGCCACGGACAGGGGGCGAGCCAAAAACATTCAGTACTTC
CDR3: CSATDRGRAKNIQYF
size: .
J: TRBJ2-4
V: TRBV20-1
D: TRBD1

DNA: TGCAGTGCTAGAGGTCCCACAGACTCCTACGAGCAGTACTTC
CDR3: CSARGPTDSYEQYF
size: few
J: TRBJ2-7
V: TRBV20-1
D: .

DNA: TGTGCCAGCAGCTTAGGGACTAGCGCAGCAGATACGCAGTATTTT
CDR3: CASSLGTSAADTQYF
size: .
J: TRBJ2-3
V: TRBV7-3
D: TRBD2

DNA: TGTGCCAGCAGTTTAGATGGCGGGGAGCTGTTTTTT
CDR3: CASSLDGGELFF
size: few
J: TRBJ2-2
V: TRBV12-3/TRBV12-4
D: .

DNA: TGTGCCAGCAGCCCGGCTAGCGGGGGAAACACCTACGAGCAGTACTTC
CDR3: CASSPASGGNTYEQYF
size: .
J: TRBJ2-7
V: TRBV4-2
D: TRBD2

DNA: TGCGCCAGCAGATGGGACAGGGGTGGAGATACGCAGTATTTT
CDR3: CASRWDRGGDTQYF
size: few
J: TRBJ2-3
V: TRBV5-1
D: TRBD1

DNA: TGTGCCAGCAGCCAGTTCGGGGGCGAAACCGGGGAGCTGTTTTTT
CDR3: CASSQFGGETGELFF
size: few
J: TRBJ2-2
V: TRBV7-2
D: .

DNA: TGTGCCAGCAGTTACCCGGGACAGGGCATCGGTGAGCAGTTCTTC
CDR3: CASSYPGQGIGEQFF
size: few
J: TRBJ2-1
V: TRBV6-5
D: TRBD1

DNA: TGTGCCAGCAGTCCCCCCAGGGTCCTGGGGAACACCATATATTTT
CDR3: CASSPPRVLGNTIYF
size: .
J: TRBJ1-3
V: TRBV28
D: .

DNA: TGTGCCAGCTCACCAAACCAAGAGACCCAGTACTTC
CDR3: CASSPNQETQYF
size: few
J: TRBJ2-5
V: TRBV5-1
D: .

DNA: TGTGCCAGCAGTCAGGGTTGGGGCGAGCAGTACTTC
CDR3: CASSQGWGEQYF
size: few
J: TRBJ2-7
V: TRBV6-5
D: .

DNA: TGCGCCAGCAGCTTGGAGGGACAGACCTTGGGGACCCAGTACTTC
CDR3: CASSLEGQTLGTQYF
size: .
J: TRBJ2-5
V: TRBV5-1
D: TRBD1

DNA: TGCAGCAGCAGACAGGCTGGTCGGGAGACCCAGTACTTC
CDR3: CSSRQAGRETQYF
size: .
J: TRBJ2-5
V: TRBV20-1
D: .

DNA: TGTGCCAGCAGCTTTAGGGACAATCAGCCCCAGCATTTT
CDR3: CASSFRDNQPQHF
size: few
J: TRBJ1-5
V: TRBV7-2
D: .

DNA: TGTGCCAGCAGTAATATCCAAGAGACCCAGTACTTC
CDR3: CASSNIQETQYF
size: few
J: TRBJ2-5
V: TRBV12-3/TRBV12-4
D: .

DNA: TGCGCCAGCAGCATACAGGGGGGTGGCAATCAGCCCCAGCATTTT
CDR3: CASSIQGGGNQPQHF
size: .
J: TRBJ1-5
V: TRBV5-1
D: TRBD1

DNA: TGTGCCAGCAGCTCCCGGGACCAGGGGAGTTACGAGCAGTACTTC
CDR3: CASSSRDQGSYEQYF
size: few
J: TRBJ2-7
V: TRBV9
D: .

DNA: TGCAGTGCCACAGGGATGAACACCGGGGAGCTGTTTTTT
CDR3: CSATGMNTGELFF
size: few
J: TRBJ2-2
V: TRBV20-1
D: .

DNA: TGCAGTGCATTTAGCGGGGGGGCGAACACCGGGGAGCTGTTTTTT
CDR3: CSAFSGGANTGELFF
size: few
J: TRBJ2-2
V: TRBV20-1
D: TRBD2